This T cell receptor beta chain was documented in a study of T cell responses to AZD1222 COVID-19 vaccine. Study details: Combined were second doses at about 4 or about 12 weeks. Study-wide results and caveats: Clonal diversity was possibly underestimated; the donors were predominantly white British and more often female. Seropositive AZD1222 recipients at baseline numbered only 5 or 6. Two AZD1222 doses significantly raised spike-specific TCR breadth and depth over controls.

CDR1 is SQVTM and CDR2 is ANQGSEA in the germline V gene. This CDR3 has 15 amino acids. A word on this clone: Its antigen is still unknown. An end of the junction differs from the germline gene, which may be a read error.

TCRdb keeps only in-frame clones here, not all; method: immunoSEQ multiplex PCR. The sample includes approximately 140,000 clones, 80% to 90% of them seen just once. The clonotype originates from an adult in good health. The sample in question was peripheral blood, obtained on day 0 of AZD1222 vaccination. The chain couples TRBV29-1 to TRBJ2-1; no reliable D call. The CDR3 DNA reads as TGCAGCATTGAAGGGCTATCGAGCTCCTACAATGAGCAGTTCTTC. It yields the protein CSIEGLSSSYNEQFF.